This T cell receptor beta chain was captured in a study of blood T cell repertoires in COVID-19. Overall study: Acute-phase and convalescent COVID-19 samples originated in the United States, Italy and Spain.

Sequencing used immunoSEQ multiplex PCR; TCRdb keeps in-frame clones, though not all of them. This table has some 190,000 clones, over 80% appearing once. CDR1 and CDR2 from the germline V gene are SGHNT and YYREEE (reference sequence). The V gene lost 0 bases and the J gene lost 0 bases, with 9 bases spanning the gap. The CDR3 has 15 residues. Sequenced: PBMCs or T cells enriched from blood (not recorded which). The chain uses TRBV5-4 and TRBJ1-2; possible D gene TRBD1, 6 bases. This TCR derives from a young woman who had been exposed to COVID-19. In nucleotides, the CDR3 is TGTGCCAGCAGCTTGGACAGGGTCGCTAACTATGGCTACACCTTC. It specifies CASSLDRVANYGYTF.